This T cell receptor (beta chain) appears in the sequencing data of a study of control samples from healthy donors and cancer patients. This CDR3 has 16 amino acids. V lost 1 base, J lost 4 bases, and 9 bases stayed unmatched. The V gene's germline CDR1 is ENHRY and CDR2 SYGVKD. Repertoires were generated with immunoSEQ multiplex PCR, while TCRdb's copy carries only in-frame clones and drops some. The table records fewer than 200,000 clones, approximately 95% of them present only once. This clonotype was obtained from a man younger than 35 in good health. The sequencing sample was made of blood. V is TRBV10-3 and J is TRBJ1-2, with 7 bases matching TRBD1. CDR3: CAISEYTGENGYGYTF. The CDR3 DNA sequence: TGTGCCATCAGTGAGTATACAGGGGAGAATGGCTATGGCTACACCTTC.